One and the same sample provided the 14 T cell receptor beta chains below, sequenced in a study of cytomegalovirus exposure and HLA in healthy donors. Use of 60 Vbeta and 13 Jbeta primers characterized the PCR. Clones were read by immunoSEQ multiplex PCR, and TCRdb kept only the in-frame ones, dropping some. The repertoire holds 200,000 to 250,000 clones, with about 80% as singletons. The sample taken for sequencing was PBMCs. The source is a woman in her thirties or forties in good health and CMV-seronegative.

The CDR3 coding sequence is TGTGCCAGCACCTTCGGAGGGTCGGGGGAGACCCAGTACTTC. This codes for CASTFGGSGETQYF. This sequence joins TRBV7-9 and TRBJ2-5; D is perhaps TRBD2 (6 bases). The CDR3 is 14 amino acids. Trimming left V 7 bases short and J 5 bases short, with 17 bases between. Looked up from germline, CDR1 is SEHNR and CDR2 is FQNEAQ (reference sequence).

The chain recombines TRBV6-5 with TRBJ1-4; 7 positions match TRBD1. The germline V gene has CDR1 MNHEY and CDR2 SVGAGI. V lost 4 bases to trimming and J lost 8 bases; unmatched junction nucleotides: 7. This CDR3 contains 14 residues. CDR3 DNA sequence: TGTGCCAGCAGTTTAGGGGGCGGTGGAGAAAAACTGTTTTTT. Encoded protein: CASSLGGGGEKLFF.

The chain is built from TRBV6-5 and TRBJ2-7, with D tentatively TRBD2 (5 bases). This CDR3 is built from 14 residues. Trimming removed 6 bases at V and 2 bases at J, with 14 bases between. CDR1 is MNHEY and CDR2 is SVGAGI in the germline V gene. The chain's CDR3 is CASRTTPGAYEQYF. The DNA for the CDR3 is TGTGCCAGCAGAACCACGCCCGGGGCCTACGAGCAGTACTTC.

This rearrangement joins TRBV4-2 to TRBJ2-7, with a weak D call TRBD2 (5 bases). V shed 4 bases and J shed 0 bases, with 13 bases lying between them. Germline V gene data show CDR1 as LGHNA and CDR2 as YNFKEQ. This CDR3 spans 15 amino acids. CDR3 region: CASSLTPGNSYEQYF. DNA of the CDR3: TGTGCCAGCAGCCTGACCCCGGGAAACTCCTACGAGCAGTACTTC.

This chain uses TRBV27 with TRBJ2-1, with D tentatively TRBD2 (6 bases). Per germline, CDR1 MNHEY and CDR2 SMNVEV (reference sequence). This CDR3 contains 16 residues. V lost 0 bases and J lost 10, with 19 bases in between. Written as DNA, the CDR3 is TGTGCCAGCAGTTTATCGTTCGGGTCTAGCGTTTGGGAGCAGTTCTTC. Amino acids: CASSLSFGSSVWEQFF.

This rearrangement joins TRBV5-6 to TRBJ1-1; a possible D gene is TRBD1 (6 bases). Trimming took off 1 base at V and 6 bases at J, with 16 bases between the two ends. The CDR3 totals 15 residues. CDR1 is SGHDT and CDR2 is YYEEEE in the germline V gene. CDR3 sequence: CASSLPTGGRAEAFF. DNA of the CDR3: TGTGCCAGCAGCTTGCCGACCGGGGGGCGGGCTGAAGCTTTCTTT.

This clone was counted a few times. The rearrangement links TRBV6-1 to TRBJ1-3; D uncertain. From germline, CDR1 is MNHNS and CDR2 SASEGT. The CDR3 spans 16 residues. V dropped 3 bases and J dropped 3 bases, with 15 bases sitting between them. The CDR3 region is CASSDPPGSGGNTIYF. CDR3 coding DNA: TGTGCCAGCAGTGACCCCCCCGGGAGCGGTGGAAACACCATATATTTT.

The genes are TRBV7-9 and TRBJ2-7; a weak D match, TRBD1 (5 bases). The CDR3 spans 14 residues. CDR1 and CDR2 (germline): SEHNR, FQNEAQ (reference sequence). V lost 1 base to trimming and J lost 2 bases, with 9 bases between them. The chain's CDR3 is CASSLGGRTYEQYF. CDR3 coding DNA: TGTGCCAGCAGCTTAGGGGGCAGGACCTACGAGCAGTACTTC.

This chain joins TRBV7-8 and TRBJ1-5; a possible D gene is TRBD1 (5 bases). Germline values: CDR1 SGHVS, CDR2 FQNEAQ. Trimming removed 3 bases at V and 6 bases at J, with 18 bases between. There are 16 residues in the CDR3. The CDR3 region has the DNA TGTGCCAGCAGCTTGCAGGGTTTGGGTAATAGTCAGCCCCAGCATTTT. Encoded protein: CASSLQGLGNSQPQHF. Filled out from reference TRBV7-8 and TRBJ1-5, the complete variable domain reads GAGVSQSPRYKVAKRGQDVALRCDPISGHVSLFWYQQALGQGPEFLTYFQNEAQLDKSGLPSDRFFAERPEGSVSTLKIQRTQQEDSAVYLCASSLQGLGNSQPQHFGDGTRLSIL.

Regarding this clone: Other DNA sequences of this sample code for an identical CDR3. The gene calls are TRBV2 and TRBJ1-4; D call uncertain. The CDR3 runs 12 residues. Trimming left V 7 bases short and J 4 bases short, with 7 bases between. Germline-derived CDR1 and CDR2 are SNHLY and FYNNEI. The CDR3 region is CASKGDNEKLFF. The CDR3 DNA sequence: TGTGCCAGCAAGGGAGATAATGAAAAACTGTTTTTT.

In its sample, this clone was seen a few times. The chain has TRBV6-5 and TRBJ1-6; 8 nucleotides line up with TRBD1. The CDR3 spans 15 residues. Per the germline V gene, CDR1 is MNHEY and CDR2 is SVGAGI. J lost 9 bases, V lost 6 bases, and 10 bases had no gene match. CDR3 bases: TGTGCCAGCAGCCGGACCGGGACAGGAGGTTCACCCCTCCACTTT. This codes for CASSRTGTGGSPLHF.

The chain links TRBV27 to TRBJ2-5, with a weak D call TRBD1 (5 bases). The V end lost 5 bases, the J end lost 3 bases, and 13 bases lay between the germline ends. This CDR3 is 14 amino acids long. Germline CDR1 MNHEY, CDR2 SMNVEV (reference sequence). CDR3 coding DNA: TGTGCCAGCAGTCAACAGGAGTACGAAGAGACCCAGTACTTC. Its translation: CASSQQEYEETQYF.

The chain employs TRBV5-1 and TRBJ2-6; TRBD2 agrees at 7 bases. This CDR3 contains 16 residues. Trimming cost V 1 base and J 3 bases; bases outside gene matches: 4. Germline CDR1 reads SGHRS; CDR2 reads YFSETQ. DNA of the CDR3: TGCGCCAGCAGCTTGAGCGGGGTATATGGGGCCAACGTCCTGACTTTC. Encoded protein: CASSLSGVYGANVLTF. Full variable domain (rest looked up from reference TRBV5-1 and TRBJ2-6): KAGVTQTPRYLIKTRGQQVTLSCSPISGHRSVSWYQQTPGQGLQFLFEYFSETQRNKGNFPGRFSGRQFSNSRSEMNVSTLELGDSALYLCASSLSGVYGANVLTFGAGSRLTVL.

The DNA of the CDR3 is TGCGCCAGCAGCGGAACAAGGGGGAACACTGAAGCTTTCTTT. Translated: CASSGTRGNTEAFF. The J gene is TRBJ1-1, the V gene TRBV5-1, with a weak D call TRBD1 (5 bases). The V gene lost 4 bases and the J gene lost 1 base, with 11 bases spanning the gap. The length of the CDR3 is 14 residues. Looked up from germline, CDR1 is SGHRS and CDR2 is YFSETQ.